These 30 T cell receptor beta chains came from one sample sequenced in a study of glioma-infiltrating T cells (dated by TCRdb to the mid-2010s). Sequencing instrument: Illumina MiSeq. The iRepertoire nested amplicon-rescue multiplex PCR (arm-PCR) platform was used to amplify TCR alpha and beta CDR3 regions from RNA. TCRdb took the public reads, trimmed them with fastp at Q25, ran MiXCR for clone calling and kept in-frame beta chains. When rows share a CDR3 protein, they turn into one entry using the most common DNA and genes. This sample holds some 190,000 distinct CDR3 sequences; 32% were observed only once. In total, the top ten clones hold roughly a fifth of the sample. The sequenced sample was glioma tissue, nonneoplastic brain tissue, or PBMCs (not recorded which). Every receptor here comes from a human donor with low-grade glioma or glioblastoma, undergoing nonglioma brain surgery, or in good health (not recorded which).

This clonotype has a count of ten or more. The chain is built from TRBV20-1 and TRBJ2-7; 7 bases are a match to TRBD1. The CDR3 has 12 amino acids. The junction had 5 bases not matched to a gene; V was cut back by 6 bases and J by 3 bases. Germline V gives CDR1 DFQATT, CDR2 SNEGSKA (reference sequence). Here the CDR3 reads CSATGASYEQYF. The CDR3 DNA follows: TGCAGTGCCACAGGGGCCAGCTACGAGCAGTACTTC.

The table lists this clonotype with many counts. In nucleotides, the CDR3 is TGCAGTGCTAGCCAGGGGGCGGCAGGAAACACCATATATTTT. This codes for CSASQGAAGNTIYF. The rearrangement uses TRBV20-1 and TRBJ1-3; 8 positions agree with TRBD1. The CDR3 consists of 14 residues. V lost 3 bases, J lost 4 bases, and 5 bases stayed unmatched. Germline V lookup: CDR1 DFQATT, CDR2 SNEGSKA (reference sequence).

For this clonotype: A junction end diverges from the germline sequence, so it may reflect a read error. The chain joins TRBV7-6 to TRBJ2-7; D is unclear. Looked up from germline, CDR1 is SGHVS and CDR2 is FNYEAQ. The CDR3 runs to 14 residues. CDR3: CASILNVASPEQYF. CDR3 in DNA: TGTGCCAGCATCTTAAATGTCGCCTCTCCAGAGCAGTACTTC.

This clonotype turned up a few times. The chain employs TRBV5-1 and TRBJ1-1; D gene uncertain. With 6 bases removed from V and 6 bases from J, the gap between germline ends came to 15 bases. CDR3 size: 13 residues. Germline V gene data show CDR1 as SGHRS and CDR2 as YFSETQ. The CDR3, as DNA: TGCGCCAGCAACGGGGTCGCCCTGGCTGAAGCTTTCTTT. This translates into CASNGVALAEAFF.

This clonotype was observed a handful of times. The chain recombines TRBV12-3 or TRBV12-4 with TRBJ2-1; D is perhaps TRBD1 or TRBD2 (5 bases each). V dropped 6 bases and J dropped 10 bases, with 16 bases sitting between them. The CDR3 extends over 13 amino acids. CDR3 bases: TGTGCCAGCAGCCCCTTCATCGGGGCCGAGCAGTTCTTC. Amino acid sequence: CASSPFIGAEQFF.

This clonotype was seen a handful of times. The genes are TRBV11-2 and TRBJ1-1, with D unresolved. Deletions cut 4 bases from V and 0 bases from J, with 15 bases between. The germline V gene has CDR1 SGHAT and CDR2 FQNNGV. There are 16 residues in the CDR3. The CDR3 nucleotides read TGTGCCAGCAGCTCGATTAGCGTTGCGGTGAACACTGAAGCTTTCTTT. Translation: CASSSISVAVNTEAFF.

In its sample, this clonotype was seen many times. The rearrangement uses TRBV20-1 and TRBJ2-7; D is possibly TRBD1 (6 bases). Germline assignment: CDR1 DFQATT and CDR2 SNEGSKA (reference sequence). Trimming left V 5 bases short and J 3 bases short, with 8 bases between. CDR3 length equals 11 residues. The CDR3 here is CSAQQGYEQYF. In nucleotides, the CDR3 is TGCAGTGCTCAACAGGGCTACGAGCAGTACTTC.

As regards this clonotype: Given a much more abundant clone one base away, this may be a read error. The V and J genes are TRBV6-1 and TRBJ2-2; D gene unclear. Germline V CDR1 and CDR2: MNHNS, SASEGT. The length of the CDR3 is 14 residues. The CDR3, as DNA: TGTGCCACCAGTCCGGGTTCCTACATCGGGGAGCTGTTTTTT. Translated, it gives CATSPGSYIGELFF.

This clonotype was counted ten times or more. The chain carries TRBV6-6 and TRBJ2-1; D is perhaps TRBD1 (6 bases). CDR1 is MNHNY, CDR2 SVGAGI, per germline (reference sequence). The CDR3 totals 15 residues. V lost 2 bases to trimming and J lost 7 bases, with 15 bases between them. CDR3 nucleotides: TGTGCCAGCAGTTACGCAGGGGTTTTTGGGAATGAGCAGTTCTTC. It codes for CASSYAGVFGNEQFF.

DNA of the CDR3: TGTGCCAGCAGCCTACTTGGCGGAGGGGACACAGATACGCAGTATTTT. It encodes CASSLLGGGDTDTQYF. The J gene is TRBJ2-3, the V gene TRBV7-9, with a possible D match to TRBD2 (6 bases). CDR1 SEHNR and CDR2 FQNEAQ come from the germline V gene (reference sequence). This CDR3 has 16 amino acids. The V end lost 5 bases, the J end lost 2 bases, and 17 bases lay between the germline ends.

As to this clonotype: Sequence at one end of the junction differs from germline and may be a read error. The V and J genes are TRBV14 and TRBJ2-1; no clear D gene. This CDR3 contains 14 residues. The germline V gene encodes CDR1 SGHDN and CDR2 FVKESK. This chain's CDR3 is CDSNPSSSYNEQFF. The CDR3 coding sequence is TGTGACAGCAACCCCTCAAGCTCCTACAATGAGCAGTTCTTC.

As to this clonotype: A much larger clone differs from this one at a single base, so this may be a read error. The chain joins TRBV5-8 to TRBJ2-3; no definite D call. The CDR3 runs 13 residues. Germline V CDR1 and CDR2: SGHTS, YDEGEE. V lost 5 bases, J lost 4 bases, and 11 bases lay in between. The CDR3 DNA reads as TGTGCCAGCAGAGATCGACTGCCAGATACGCAGTATTTT. It yields the protein CASRDRLPDTQYF.

As for this clonotype: A much larger clone sits a single nucleotide away, making a read error possible. The chain is built from TRBV4-2 and TRBJ1-2; D gene ambiguous. Germline V gives CDR1 LGHNA, CDR2 YNFKEQ. V shed 4 bases and J shed 6 bases, with 12 bases lying between them. This CDR3 contains 13 residues. In nucleotides, the CDR3 is TGTGCCAGCAGCCCGCGACGGGCTGATGGCTACACCTTC. Its protein is CASSPRRADGYTF.

This clonotype was picked up many times. The chain uses TRBV6-2 or TRBV6-3 and TRBJ1-2, with D maybe TRBD1 (5 bases). CDR1 MNHEY and CDR2 SVGEGT come from the germline V gene. Trimming shortened V by 5 bases and J by 8 bases, and 15 bases separated the two germline ends. The CDR3 has 13 residues. The CDR3 region is CASSRGTQRGYTF. DNA for the CDR3: TGTGCCAGCAGTCGGGGGACCCAGAGAGGCTACACCTTC.

This clonotype was detected once. This may stem from a read error, because a much larger clone lies one nucleotide away. The CDR3 region has the DNA TGCGCCAGCAGCCAAGAACCTAGCGGGCGCTACAATGAGCAGTTCTTC. Its translation: CASSQEPSGRYNEQFF. V and J are TRBV4-1 and TRBJ2-1; 8 bases match TRBD2. CDR3 length: 16 residues. Looked up from germline, CDR1 is MGHRA and CDR2 is YSYEKL. The ends lost 0 bases at V and 3 bases at J; junction bases unmatched: 4.

This clonotype was seen ten or more times. The chain links TRBV6-1 to TRBJ1-2; D gene unclear. The CDR3 extends over 11 amino acids. Germline V gene sequence: CDR1 MNHNS, CDR2 SASEGT. V was clipped by 9 bases and J by 4 bases, with 9 bases between them. CDR3 nucleotide sequence: TGTGCCAGTGGACTTTCCTATGGCTACACCTTC. This codes for CASGLSYGYTF.

The table lists this clonotype with many counts. V gene TRBV6-5 combines with J gene TRBJ2-5; TRBD1 might be the D (5 bases). The CDR3 loop spans 13 amino acids. Germline V gene lookup returns CDR1 MNHEY and CDR2 SVGAGI. V lost 2 bases to trimming and J lost 5 bases, with 9 bases between them. The chain's CDR3 is CASSYRGPETQYF. The CDR3 region has the DNA TGTGCCAGCAGTTACAGGGGCCCTGAGACCCAGTACTTC.

Points on this clonotype: This could be a read error, since a much larger clone is one nucleotide away. V usage is TRBV9 and J usage is TRBJ2-3, with 7 bases identical to TRBD2. Germline V gives CDR1 SGDLS, CDR2 YYNGEE. This CDR3 contains 16 residues. CDR3 loop: CASSHGASGFTGTQYF. The CDR3 DNA follows: TGTGCCAGCAGCCATGGGGCTAGCGGATTCACAGGTACGCAGTATTTT.

V is TRBV5-1 and J is TRBJ1-6; 7 positions agree with TRBD1. Trimming took 4 bases from V and 9 from J; bases not matched to a gene: 10. This CDR3 contains 15 residues. CDR1 and CDR2 (germline): SGHRS, YFSETQ. CDR3 region: CASSPGTVGGSPLHF. CDR3 in DNA: TGCGCCAGCAGCCCGGGGACAGTGGGGGGTTCACCCCTCCACTTT.

This clonotype was observed many times. The CDR3 DNA is TGCGCCAGCAGTGAACAGGGGGAGGCCCAGTACTTC. Amino acids: CASSEQGEAQYF. This chain uses TRBV5-1 with TRBJ2-5; 8 bases map to TRBD1. Trimming removed 5 bases from V and 9 bases from J; junction bases left unmatched: 6. The germline CDR1 and CDR2 sequences are SGHRS and YFSETQ. The CDR3 covers 12 residues.

The rearrangement links TRBV5-4 to TRBJ2-2; TRBD2 matches at 9 bases. V was pared by 2 bases and J by 4 bases, with 3 bases of the junction left unmatched. Germline assignment: CDR1 SGHNT and CDR2 YYREEE (reference sequence). The CDR3 is made up of 15 amino acids. CDR3 sequence: CASSFGLASTGELFF. CDR3 nucleotide sequence: TGTGCCAGCAGCTTTGGACTAGCGTCCACCGGGGAGCTGTTTTTT.

This clonotype was found many times. This sequence joins TRBV3-1 and TRBJ2-1; 7 bases line up with TRBD2. Germline-derived CDR1 and CDR2 are LGHDT and YNNKEL (reference sequence). The CDR3 sequence is 16 residues long. The V gene end was trimmed by 4 bases and the J gene end by 3 bases; junction bases not matched to a gene: 9. The CDR3 bases are TGTGCCAGCAGCCCCCTACTAGCGCCCGACTACAATGAGCAGTTCTTC. As protein: CASSPLLAPDYNEQFF.

There are many counts of this clonotype. The chain uses TRBV25-1 and TRBJ2-1; D may be TRBD1 or TRBD2 (5 bases each). Per germline, CDR1 MGHDK and CDR2 SYGVNS. The CDR3 is 15 amino acids. The V end lost 5 bases, the J end lost 0 bases, and 11 bases lay between the germline ends. In DNA, the CDR3 is TGTGCCAGCAGTAGGTCAGGGAGCTCCTACAATGAGCAGTTCTTC. Its protein is CASSRSGSSYNEQFF.

In nucleotides, the CDR3 is TGTGCCATCAGGAGTCAGCAGGACTCCGGGACACGCCGAACCGGGGAGCTGTTTTTT. Residues: CAIRSQQDSGTRRTGELFF. V usage is TRBV10-3 and J usage is TRBJ2-2; maybe TRBD1 (6 bases). The CDR3 is 19 amino acids. The V end was cut by 6 bases, the J end by 5 bases, with 28 bases between. Germline V CDR1 and CDR2: ENHRY, SYGVKD.

The chain has TRBV6-2 or TRBV6-3 and TRBJ2-3; D is undetermined. Germline loops: CDR1 MNHEY, CDR2 SVGEGT. This CDR3 spans 13 amino acids. CDR3 sequence: CVSKNGDTDTQYF. The CDR3 bases are TGTGTTAGCAAGAATGGAGACACAGATACGCAGTATTTT.

This clonotype was counted many times. This rearrangement joins TRBV6-1 to TRBJ1-1, with D tentatively TRBD1 (6 bases). CDR1 and CDR2 from the germline V gene are MNHNS and SASEGT. This CDR3 has 13 amino acids. Trimming left V 6 bases short and J 8 bases short, with 16 bases between. In nucleotides, the CDR3 is TGTGCCAGCAGGGGGGGCGTCCCAAGAGAAGCTTTCTTT. Translating it yields CASRGGVPREAFF.

In this sample, this clonotype turned up many times. The chain has TRBV2 and TRBJ1-2, with D tentatively TRBD1 (5 bases). V was pared by 0 bases and J by 8 bases, with 13 bases between. This CDR3 has 14 amino acids. Germline CDR1 is SNHLY and CDR2 is FYNNEI. For the CDR3, the DNA is TGTGCCAGCAGTGAAGCTCGTGGGGCTCGAGGCTACACCTTC. Protein product: CASSEARGARGYTF.

Regarding this clonotype: Just one base apart from a much larger clone, this may be a read error. The genes are TRBV24-1 and TRBJ1-5; 8 nucleotides align to TRBD1. This CDR3 has 18 amino acids. Germline CDR1 is KGHDR and CDR2 is SFDVKD. Here the CDR3 DNA reads TGTGCCACCAGTGATTTGGTTTCCGGACAGGGCCCCGGTCAGCCCCAGGATTTT. This sequence encodes CATSDLVSGQGPGQPQDF.

Of note for this clonotype: The junction departs from germline at one end; a sequencing error may be responsible. This chain links TRBV5-1 with TRBJ2-3; 12 bases agree with TRBD2. The CDR3 is 17 residues long. The germline V gene encodes CDR1 SGHRS and CDR2 YFSETQ. Here the CDR3 DNA reads TGCGCCAGAAGCTCGGCGCTAGCGGGAGGGTGGACAGATACGCAGTATTTT. Encoded protein: CARSSALAGGWTDTQYF.

This clonotype was picked up many times. The chain carries TRBV28 and TRBJ1-5; possibly TRBD1 for D (5 bases). Germline V gene sequence: CDR1 MDHEN, CDR2 SYDVKM. The CDR3 runs to 13 residues. Trimming took 10 bases from V and 6 from J, leaving 16 bases between them. The chain's CDR3 is CATARQGGQPQHF. CDR3 DNA: TGTGCCACCGCCCGCCAGGGTGGTCAGCCCCAGCATTTT.